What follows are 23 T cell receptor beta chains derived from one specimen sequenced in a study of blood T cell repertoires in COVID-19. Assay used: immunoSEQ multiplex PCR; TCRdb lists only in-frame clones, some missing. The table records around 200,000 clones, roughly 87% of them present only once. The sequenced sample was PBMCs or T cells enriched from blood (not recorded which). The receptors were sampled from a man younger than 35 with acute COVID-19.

As DNA, the CDR3 is TGTGCCAGCTTAACATGGGGGGGGAAGGCTGAAGCTTTCTTT. Protein product: CASLTWGGKAEAFF. This chain joins TRBV18 and TRBJ1-1; a possible D gene is TRBD1 (5 bases). The germline gives CDR1 KGHSH, CDR2 LQKENI. Trimming removed 7 bases at V and 6 bases at J, with 18 bases between. The CDR3 loop spans 14 amino acids.

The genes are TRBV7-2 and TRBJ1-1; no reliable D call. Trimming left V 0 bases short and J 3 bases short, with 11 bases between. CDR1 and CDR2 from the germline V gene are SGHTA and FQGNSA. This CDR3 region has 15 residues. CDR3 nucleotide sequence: TGTGCCAGCAGCTTAGCGCACCGGCGGGACACTGAAGCTTTCTTT. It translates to CASSLAHRRDTEAFF.

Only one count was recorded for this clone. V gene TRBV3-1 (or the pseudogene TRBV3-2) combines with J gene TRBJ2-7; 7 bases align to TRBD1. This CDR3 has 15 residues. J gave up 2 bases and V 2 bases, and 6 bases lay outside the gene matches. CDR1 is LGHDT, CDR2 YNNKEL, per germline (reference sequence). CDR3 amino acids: CASSQNDRAPYEQYF. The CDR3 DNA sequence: TGTGCCAGCAGCCAAAATGACAGGGCTCCCTACGAGCAGTACTTC.

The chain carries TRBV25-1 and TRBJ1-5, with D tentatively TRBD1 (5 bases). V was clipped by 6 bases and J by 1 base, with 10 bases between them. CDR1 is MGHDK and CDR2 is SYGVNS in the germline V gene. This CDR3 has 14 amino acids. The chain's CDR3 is CASSAGGSNQPQHF. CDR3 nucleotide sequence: TGTGCCAGCAGCGCGGGGGGGAGCAATCAGCCCCAGCATTTT.

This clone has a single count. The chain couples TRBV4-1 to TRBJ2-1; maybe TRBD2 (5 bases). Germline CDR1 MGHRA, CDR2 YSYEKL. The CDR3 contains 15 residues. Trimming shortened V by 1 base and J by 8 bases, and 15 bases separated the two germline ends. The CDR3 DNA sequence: TGCGCCAGCAGCCAAGGAATTATCCAGGACTATGAGCAGTTCTTC. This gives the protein CASSQGIIQDYEQFF.

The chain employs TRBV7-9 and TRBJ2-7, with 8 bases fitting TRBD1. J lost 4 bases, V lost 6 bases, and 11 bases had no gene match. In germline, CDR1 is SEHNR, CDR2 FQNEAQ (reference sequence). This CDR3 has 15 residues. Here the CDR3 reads CASSFEGQASYEQYF. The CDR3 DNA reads TGTGCCAGCAGTTTCGAGGGACAGGCCTCGTACGAGCAGTACTTC.

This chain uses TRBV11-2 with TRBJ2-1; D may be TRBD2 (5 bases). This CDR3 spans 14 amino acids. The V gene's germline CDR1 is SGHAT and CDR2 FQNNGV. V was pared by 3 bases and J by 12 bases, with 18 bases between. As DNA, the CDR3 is TGTGCCAGCAGCTTCCGGACTCGCTCCAATCGGCAGTTCTTC. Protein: CASSFRTRSNRQFF.

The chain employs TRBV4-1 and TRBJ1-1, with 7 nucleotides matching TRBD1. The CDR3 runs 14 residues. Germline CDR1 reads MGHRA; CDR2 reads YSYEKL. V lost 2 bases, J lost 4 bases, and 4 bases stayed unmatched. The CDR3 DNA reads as TGCGCCAGCAGCCAACTACAGGGGACCACTGAAGCTTTCTTT. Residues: CASSQLQGTTEAFF.

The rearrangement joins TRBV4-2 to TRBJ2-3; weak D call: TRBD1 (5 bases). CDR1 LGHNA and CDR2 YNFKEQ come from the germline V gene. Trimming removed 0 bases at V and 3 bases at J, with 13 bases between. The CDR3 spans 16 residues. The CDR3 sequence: CASSQDKQQGTDTQYF. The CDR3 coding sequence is TGTGCCAGCAGCCAAGATAAGCAGCAGGGTACAGATACGCAGTATTTT.

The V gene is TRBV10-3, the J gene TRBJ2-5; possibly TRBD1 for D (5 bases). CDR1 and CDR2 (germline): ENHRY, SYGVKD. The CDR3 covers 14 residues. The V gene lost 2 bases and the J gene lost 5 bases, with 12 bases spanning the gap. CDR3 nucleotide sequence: TGTGCCATCAGTGAGACCCAGGGCGTCGAGACCCAGTACTTC. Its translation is CAISETQGVETQYF.

The CDR3 loop reads CASSSQPTGNYGYTF. The CDR3 region has the DNA TGTGCCAGCAGTTCACAACCGACAGGGAACTATGGCTACACCTTC. This chain connects TRBV6-5 to TRBJ1-2; 7 bases match TRBD1. The CDR3 has 15 amino acids. Losses at the gene ends were 4 bases for V and 2 bases for J; bases not matched to a gene: 7. Looked up from germline, CDR1 is MNHEY and CDR2 is SVGAGI.

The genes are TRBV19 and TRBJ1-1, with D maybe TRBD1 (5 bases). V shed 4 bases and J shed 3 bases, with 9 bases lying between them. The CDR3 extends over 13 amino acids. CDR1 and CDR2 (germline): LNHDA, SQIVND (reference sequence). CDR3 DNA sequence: TGTGCCAGTAGTAGGGACTTGTACACTGAAGCTTTCTTT. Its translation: CASSRDLYTEAFF.

CDR3 amino acids: CASSLQWGGGNQPQHF. The CDR3 nucleotides are TGTGCCAGCAGCCTTCAATGGGGGGGAGGCAATCAGCCCCAGCATTTT. V usage is TRBV7-2 and J usage is TRBJ1-5; TRBD1 might be the D (5 bases). Trimming removed 5 bases at V and 2 bases at J, with 16 bases between. This CDR3 contains 16 residues. Germline V gene data show CDR1 as SGHTA and CDR2 as FQGNSA.

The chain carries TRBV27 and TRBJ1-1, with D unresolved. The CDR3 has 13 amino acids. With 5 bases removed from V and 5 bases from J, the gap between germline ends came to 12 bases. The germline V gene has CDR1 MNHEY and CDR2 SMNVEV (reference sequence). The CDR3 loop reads CASSPGGFTEAFF. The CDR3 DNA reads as TGTGCCAGCAGTCCGGGAGGGTTTACTGAAGCTTTCTTT.

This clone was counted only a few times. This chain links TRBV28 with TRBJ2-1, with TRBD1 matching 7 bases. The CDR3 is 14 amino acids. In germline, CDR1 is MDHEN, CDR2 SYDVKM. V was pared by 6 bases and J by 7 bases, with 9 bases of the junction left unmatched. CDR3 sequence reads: CASSKGQPRNEQFF. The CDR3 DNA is TGTGCCAGCAGCAAGGGACAGCCCCGTAATGAGCAGTTCTTC. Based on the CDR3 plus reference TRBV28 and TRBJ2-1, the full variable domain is DVKVTQSSRYLVKRTGEKVFLECVQDMDHENMFWYRQDPGLGLRLIYFSYDVKMKEKGDIPEGYSVSREKKERFSLILESASTNQTSMYLCASSKGQPRNEQFFGPGTRLTVL.

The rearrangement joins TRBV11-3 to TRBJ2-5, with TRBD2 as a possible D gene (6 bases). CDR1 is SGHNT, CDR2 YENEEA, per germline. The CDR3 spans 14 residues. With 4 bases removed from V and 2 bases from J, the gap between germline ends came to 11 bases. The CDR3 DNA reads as TGTGCCAGCAGCTCCCGAGCGGGTCAAGAGACCCAGTACTTC. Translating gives CASSSRAGQETQYF.

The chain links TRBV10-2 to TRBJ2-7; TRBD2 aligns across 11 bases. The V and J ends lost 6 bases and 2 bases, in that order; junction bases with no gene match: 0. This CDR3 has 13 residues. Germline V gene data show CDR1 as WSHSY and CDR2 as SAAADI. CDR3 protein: CASRTSGTYEQYF. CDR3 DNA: TGCGCCAGCAGGACTAGCGGGACCTACGAGCAGTACTTC.

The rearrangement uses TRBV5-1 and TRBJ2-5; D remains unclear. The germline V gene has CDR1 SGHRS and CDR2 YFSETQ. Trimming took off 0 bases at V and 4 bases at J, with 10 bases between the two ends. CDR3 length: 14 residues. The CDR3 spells CASSLELILETQYF. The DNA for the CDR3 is TGCGCCAGCAGCTTGGAACTAATCTTAGAGACCCAGTACTTC. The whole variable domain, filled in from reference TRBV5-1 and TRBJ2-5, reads KAGVTQTPRYLIKTRGQQVTLSCSPISGHRSVSWYQQTPGQGLQFLFEYFSETQRNKGNFPGRFSGRQFSNSRSEMNVSTLELGDSALYLCASSLELILETQYFGPGTRLLVL.

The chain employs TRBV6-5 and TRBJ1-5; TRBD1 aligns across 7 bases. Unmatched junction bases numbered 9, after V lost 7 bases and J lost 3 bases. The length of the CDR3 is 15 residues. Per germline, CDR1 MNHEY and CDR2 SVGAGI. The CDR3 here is CASIEGARANQPQHF. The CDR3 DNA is TGTGCCAGCATCGAGGGGGCCCGCGCCAATCAGCCCCAGCATTTT.

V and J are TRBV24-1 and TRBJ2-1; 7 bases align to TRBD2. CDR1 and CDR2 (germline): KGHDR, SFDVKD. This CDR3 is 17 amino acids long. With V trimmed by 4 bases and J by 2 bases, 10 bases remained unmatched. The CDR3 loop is CATSDPGRESTYNEQFF. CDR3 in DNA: TGTGCCACCAGTGACCCAGGGCGGGAGTCGACCTACAATGAGCAGTTCTTC.

This CDR3 reads CASSSVGLDRGNTEAFF. CDR3 coding DNA: TGTGCCAGCAGCTCGGTCGGGCTTGACAGGGGTAACACTGAAGCTTTCTTT. The V and J genes are TRBV7-6 and TRBJ1-1; 8 bases fit TRBD1. Per the germline V gene, CDR1 is SGHVS and CDR2 is FNYEAQ. The CDR3 length is 17 residues. V trimming: 4 bases; J trimming: 2 bases; junction bases outside the gene matches: 12.

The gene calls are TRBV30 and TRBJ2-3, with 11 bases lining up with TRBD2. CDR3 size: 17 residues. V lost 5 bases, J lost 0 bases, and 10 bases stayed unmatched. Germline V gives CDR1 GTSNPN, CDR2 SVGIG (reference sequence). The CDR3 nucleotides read TGTGCCTGGCGGGCGGGTTGGACTAGCGGGAGCACAGATACGCAGTATTTT. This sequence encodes CAWRAGWTSGSTDTQYF.

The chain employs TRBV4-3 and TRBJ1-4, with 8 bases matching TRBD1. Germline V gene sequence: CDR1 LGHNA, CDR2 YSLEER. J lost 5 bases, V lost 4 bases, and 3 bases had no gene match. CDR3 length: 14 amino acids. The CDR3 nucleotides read TGCGCCAGCAGCCCCCGGGACAGGAATGAAAAACTGTTTTTT. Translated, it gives CASSPRDRNEKLFF.